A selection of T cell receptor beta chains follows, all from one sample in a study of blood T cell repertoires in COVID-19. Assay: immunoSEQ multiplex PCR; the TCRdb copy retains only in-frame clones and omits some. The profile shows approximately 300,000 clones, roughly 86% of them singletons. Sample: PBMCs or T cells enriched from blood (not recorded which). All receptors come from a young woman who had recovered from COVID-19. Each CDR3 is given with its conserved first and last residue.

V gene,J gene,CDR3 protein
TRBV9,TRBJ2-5,CASSAGLAGETQYF
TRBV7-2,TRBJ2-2,CASSYGGTGELFF
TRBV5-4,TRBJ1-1,CASSLGPLRSLNTEAFF
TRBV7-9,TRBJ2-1,CASSSDREYVWFDNEQFF
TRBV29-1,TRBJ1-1,CSVGWLAGFSTNTEAFF
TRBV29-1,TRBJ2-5,CSVFFTGETQYF
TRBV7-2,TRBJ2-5,CASSNGAGGETQYF
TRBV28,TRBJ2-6,CASSFTGAAGANVLTF
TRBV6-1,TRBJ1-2,CASSDRGTMLAAAYNYGYTF
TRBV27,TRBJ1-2,CASSFRGSAEWNYGYTF
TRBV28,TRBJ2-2,CASSSAGGGELFF
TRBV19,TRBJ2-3,CASNRLAGTDTQYF
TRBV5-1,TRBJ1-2,CASSLEQGFYGYTF
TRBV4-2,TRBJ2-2,CASSQSGGGSNTGELFF
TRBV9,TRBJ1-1,CASSARDRSPEAFF
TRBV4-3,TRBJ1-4,CASSQDRVANEKLFF
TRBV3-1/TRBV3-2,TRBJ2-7,CASSQDTRGFYEQYF
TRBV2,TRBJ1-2,CASPGDLGDGYTF
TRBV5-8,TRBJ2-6,CASRRTGANVLTF
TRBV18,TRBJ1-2,CASSPPLAATYGYTF
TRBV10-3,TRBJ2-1,CAISESTTGVVGQFF
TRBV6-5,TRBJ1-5,CASGRGGGNQPQHF
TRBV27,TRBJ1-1,CASSYTGGGPLNTEAFF
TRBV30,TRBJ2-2,CAWSTGVNTGELFF
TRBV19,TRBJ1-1,CASGLTGNTEAFF
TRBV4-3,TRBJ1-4,CASSQWTGANEKLFF
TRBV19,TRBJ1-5,CASTSGGIVDQPQHF
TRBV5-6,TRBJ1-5,CASSASDRGSLNQPQHF
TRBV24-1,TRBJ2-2,CATSDSQGRATNTGELFF
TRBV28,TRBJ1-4,CASSSPGGDRGFGGEKLFF
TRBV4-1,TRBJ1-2,CASSQRQGGGYTF
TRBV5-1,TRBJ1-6,CASSGPAQDSPLHF
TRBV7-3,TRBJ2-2,CASSSLRGLLGTGELFF
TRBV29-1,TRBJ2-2,CSVSGTSNTGELFF
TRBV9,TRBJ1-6,CASSASPGRSSPLHF
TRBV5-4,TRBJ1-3,CASSFGTVTGNTIYF
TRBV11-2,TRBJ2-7,CASSDGTQYEQYF
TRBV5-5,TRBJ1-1,CASSLGLLQGMNTEAFF
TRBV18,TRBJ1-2,CASSTDRDYGYTF
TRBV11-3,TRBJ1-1,CASSLSGVNTEVFF
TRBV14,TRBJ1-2,CASSQVVISGKGYTF
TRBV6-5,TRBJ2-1,CASSFQGIGEQFF
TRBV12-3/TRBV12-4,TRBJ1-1,CASSLFTEAEAFF
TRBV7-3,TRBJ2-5,CASSPGRGGETQYF
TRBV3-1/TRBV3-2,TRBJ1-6,CASSLRGPNSPLHF
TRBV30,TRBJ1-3,CAWSDGTPDSGNTIYF
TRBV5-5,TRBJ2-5,CASSRGPGGETQYF
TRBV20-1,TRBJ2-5,CSAENQETQYF
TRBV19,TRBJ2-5,CASSIVRGQASQETQYF
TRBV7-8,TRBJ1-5,CASSLAEIGGIGARQPQHF
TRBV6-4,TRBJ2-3,CASSILAGDTDTQYF
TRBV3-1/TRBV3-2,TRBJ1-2,CASSVNEGNYGYTF
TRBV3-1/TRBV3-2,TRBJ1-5,CASATGGGFNQPQHF
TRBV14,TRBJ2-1,CASSPQGRTNEQFF
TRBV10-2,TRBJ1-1,CASRRQGLNTEAFF
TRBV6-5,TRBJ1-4,CASSYSSGGKLFF
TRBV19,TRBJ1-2,CASSIPSTGGEGGYTF
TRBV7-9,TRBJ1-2,CASSLEDESYGYTF
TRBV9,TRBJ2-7,CASSAQWSSYEQYF
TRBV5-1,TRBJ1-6,CASSLAQGFSSPLHF